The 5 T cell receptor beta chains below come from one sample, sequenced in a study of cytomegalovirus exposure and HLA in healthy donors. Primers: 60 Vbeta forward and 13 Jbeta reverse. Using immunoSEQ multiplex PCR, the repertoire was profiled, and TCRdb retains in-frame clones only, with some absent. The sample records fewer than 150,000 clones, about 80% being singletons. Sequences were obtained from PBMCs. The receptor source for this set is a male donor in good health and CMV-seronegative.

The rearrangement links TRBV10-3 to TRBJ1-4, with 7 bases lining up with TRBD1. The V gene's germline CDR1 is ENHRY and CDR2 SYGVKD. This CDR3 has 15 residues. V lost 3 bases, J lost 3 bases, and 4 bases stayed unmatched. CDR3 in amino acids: CAISDRDSSNEKLFF. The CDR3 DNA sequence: TGTGCCATCAGTGACAGGGACAGTTCTAATGAAAAACTGTTTTTT.

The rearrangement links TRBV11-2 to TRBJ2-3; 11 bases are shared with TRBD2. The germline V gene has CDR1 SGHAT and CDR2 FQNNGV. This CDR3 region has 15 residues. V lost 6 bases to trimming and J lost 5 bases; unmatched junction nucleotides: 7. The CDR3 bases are TGTGCCAGCAGGTCCACTAGCGGGGGCTTAGATACGCAGTATTTT. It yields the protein CASRSTSGGLDTQYF.

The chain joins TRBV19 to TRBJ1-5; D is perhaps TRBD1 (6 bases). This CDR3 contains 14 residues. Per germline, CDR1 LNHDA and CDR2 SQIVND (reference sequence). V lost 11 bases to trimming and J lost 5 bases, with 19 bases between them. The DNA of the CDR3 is TGTGCCGTTTCCCGAGGGGGTAGGGATCAGCCCCAGCATTTT. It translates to CAVSRGGRDQPQHF.

The CDR3 loop is CASSELGQGRSYTF. Written as DNA, the CDR3 is TGTGCCAGCAGTGAGCTAGGACAGGGACGGAGCTACACCTTC. V and J are TRBV6-1 and TRBJ1-2, with TRBD1 matching 8 bases. Germline CDR1 and CDR2: MNHNS and SASEGT. The J segment lost 9 bases and the V segment lost 3 bases, leaving 9 bases of the junction unmatched. This CDR3 has 14 residues.

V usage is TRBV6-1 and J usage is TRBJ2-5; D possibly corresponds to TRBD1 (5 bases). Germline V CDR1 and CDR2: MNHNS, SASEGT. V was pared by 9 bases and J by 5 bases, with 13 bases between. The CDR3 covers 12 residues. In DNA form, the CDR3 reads TGTGCCAGTACTTTGGGGCATGAGACCCAGTACTTC. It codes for CASTLGHETQYF.